A selection of T cell receptor beta chains follows, all from one sample in a study of blood T cell repertoires in COVID-19. TCRdb's copy holds only in-frame clones and misses some; the assay was immunoSEQ multiplex PCR. The data contain some 270,000 clones, about 88% of them singletons. The sample consisted of peripheral blood. These receptors were obtained from a middle-aged woman who had recovered from COVID-19. Each CDR3 is given with its conserved first and last residue. D genes are given only for firm matches. The size of a clone is reported for some rows only, either as once, few or many, or as a class for expanded clones.

v_call,d_call,j_call,clone_size,cdr3_nt,cdr3_aa
TRBV11-2,-,TRBJ1-2,-,TGTGCCAGCAGCCTAGTATCAGGGAAACTTGGCTACACCTTC,CASSLVSGKLGYTF
TRBV5-4,TRBD1,TRBJ2-3,-,TGTGCCAGCAGCAAAGGACAGGGTGTAACAGATACGCAGTATTTT,CASSKGQGVTDTQYF
TRBV7-9,TRBD2,TRBJ2-3,-,TGTGCCAGCAGCTTATGGACTAGCGGGGCGGAAGATACGCAGTATTTT,CASSLWTSGAEDTQYF
TRBV4-3,-,TRBJ1-1,-,TGCGCCAGCAGCCAAGATGGAGGCGGGATGAACACTGAAGCTTTCTTT,CASSQDGGGMNTEAFF
TRBV20-1,TRBD2,TRBJ2-5,-,TGCAGTGCTAGTACGCTAGCGGGGGGGTGGGAGACCCAGTACTTC,CSASTLAGGWETQYF
TRBV29-1,TRBD2,TRBJ2-1,-,TGCAGCCTACCGACTAGCGGGAGGCTTACCTACAATGAGCAGTTCTTC,CSLPTSGRLTYNEQFF
TRBV19,TRBD2,TRBJ2-1,-,TGTGCCAGTAGTATAGGAGTGGGACTAGCTTCTGAGCAGTTCTTC,CASSIGVGLASEQFF
TRBV9,-,TRBJ1-2,once,TGTGCCAGCAGCGTAAACAGCGCGGGGAGCTATGGCTACACCTTC,CASSVNSAGSYGYTF
TRBV13,-,TRBJ2-7,-,TGTGCCAGCAGCCCGATCGGGGTTGGCGAGCAGTACTTC,CASSPIGVGEQYF
TRBV27,TRBD2,TRBJ2-5,-,TGTGCCCGCCTGAGGGGAGCGGGGGTGGAGACCCAGTACTTC,CARLRGAGVETQYF
TRBV21-1,-,TRBJ2-1,-,TGTGCCAGCAGCACCCTTACAGGATCCGCCAATGAGCAGTTCTTC,CASSTLTGSANEQFF
TRBV6-5,-,TRBJ2-7,-,TGTGCCAGCAATACTTTCGGGTCAAACTACGAGCAGTACTTC,CASNTFGSNYEQYF
TRBV15,TRBD2,TRBJ2-1,-,TGTGCCACCAGCAGAGTGGTAGGCGGGGGGCCATACAATGAGCAGTTCTTC,CATSRVVGGGPYNEQFF
TRBV19,-,TRBJ1-3,-,TGTGCCAGTAGTATAGATCAGGGTGGCACTGGAAACACCATATATTTT,CASSIDQGGTGNTIYF
TRBV12-3/TRBV12-4,TRBD1,TRBJ2-5,-,TGTGCCAGCAGTTTCAGGGGGCTAGAGACCCAGTACTTC,CASSFRGLETQYF
TRBV27,TRBD2,TRBJ2-1,-,TGTGCCAGCAGTCCACCGGGACTAGCGATCGATGAGCAGTTCTTC,CASSPPGLAIDEQFF
TRBV18,-,TRBJ1-1,-,TGTGCCAGCTCAGGAGCGGGGAACACTGAAGCTTTCTTT,CASSGAGNTEAFF